The 11 T cell receptor beta chains below all came from one sample that was sequenced in a study of cytomegalovirus exposure and HLA in healthy donors. The PCR was carried out with 60 Vbeta primers and 13 Jbeta primers. The protocol was immunoSEQ multiplex PCR, while the TCRdb copy is restricted to in-frame clones and leaves out a portion. The sample includes about 120,000 clones, about four fifths of them seen just once. Sequenced: PBMCs. The receptor set was obtained from a human donor in good health.

In this sample, this clone turned up a few times. This chain joins TRBV5-1 and TRBJ1-1; TRBD1 might be the D (6 bases). The V end lost 3 bases, the J end lost 1 base, and 13 bases lay between the germline ends. In germline, CDR1 is SGHRS, CDR2 YFSETQ. This CDR3 has 15 residues. CDR3 residues: CASSSTKTGNTEAFF. CDR3 DNA: TGCGCCAGCAGCTCCACCAAGACAGGGAACACTGAAGCTTTCTTT.

The V and J genes are TRBV4-1 and TRBJ1-2; D is unclear. CDR1 is MGHRA and CDR2 is YSYEKL in the germline V gene. The V end lost 1 base, the J end lost 4 bases, and 10 bases lay between the germline ends. The CDR3 is 14 residues long. This CDR3 is CASSQVELAYGYTF. The CDR3 DNA reads TGCGCCAGCAGCCAAGTAGAGTTAGCCTATGGCTACACCTTC.

The chain links TRBV25-1 to TRBJ2-7; a possible D gene is TRBD1 (5 bases). Per the germline V gene, CDR1 is MGHDK and CDR2 is SYGVNS. This CDR3 contains 13 residues. The V and J ends lost 3 bases and 5 bases respectively, with 11 bases between them. The CDR3 sequence is CASSEGNRNEQYF. For the CDR3, the DNA is TGTGCCAGCAGTGAGGGGAACAGGAACGAGCAGTACTTC.

This sequence joins TRBV25-1 and TRBJ2-7; D not certain. The CDR3 runs to 11 residues. V gave up 5 bases and J gave up 3 bases, with 5 bases separating them. Per germline, CDR1 MGHDK and CDR2 SYGVNS. The CDR3 DNA follows: TGTGCCAGCAGTCCCCACTACGAGCAGTACTTC. Translating it yields CASSPHYEQYF.

The chain joins TRBV6-1 to TRBJ1-2, with D tentatively TRBD1 (6 bases). This CDR3 region has 14 residues. V shed 6 bases and J shed 2 bases, with 13 bases lying between them. Looked up from germline, CDR1 is MNHNS and CDR2 is SASEGT. Written as DNA, the CDR3 is TGTGCCAGCAGGGGACACCAGCACAACTATGGCTACACCTTC. This encodes CASRGHQHNYGYTF.

The chain carries TRBV10-1 and TRBJ2-1; 10 bases line up with TRBD2. The V gene end was trimmed by 2 bases and the J gene end by 0 bases; junction bases not matched to a gene: 4. CDR1 and CDR2 (germline): WNHNN, SYGVQD (reference sequence). This CDR3 spans 17 amino acids. The CDR3 loop is CASSEASGGSSYNEQFF. As DNA, the CDR3 is TGCGCCAGCAGTGAGGCTAGCGGGGGTAGCTCCTACAATGAGCAGTTCTTC.

The J gene is TRBJ1-2, the V gene TRBV13, with D possibly matching TRBD1 (6 bases). In germline, CDR1 is PRHDT, CDR2 FYEKMQ (reference sequence). With 2 bases removed from V and 4 bases from J, the gap between germline ends came to 11 bases. This CDR3 comprises 14 residues. CDR3 loop: CASSLLQGTYGYTF. CDR3 sequence (DNA): TGTGCCAGCAGCTTATTGCAGGGGACCTATGGCTACACCTTC.

V is TRBV7-6 and J is TRBJ2-2; D not certain. Trimming removed 1 base from V and 4 bases from J, with 16 bases in between. Looked up from germline, CDR1 is SGHVS and CDR2 is FNYEAQ. CDR3 size: 17 residues. The CDR3 sequence: CASSLGWQAPVTGELFF. The CDR3 bases are TGTGCCAGCAGCTTAGGATGGCAGGCCCCGGTCACCGGGGAGCTGTTTTTT.

This chain uses TRBV5-1 with TRBJ1-2; tentative D call: TRBD1 (5 bases). The V end lost 0 bases, the J end lost 5 bases, and 20 bases lay between the germline ends. The germline V gene encodes CDR1 SGHRS and CDR2 YFSETQ. This CDR3 is built from 17 residues. The CDR3 reads CASSLAQSTDPEYGYTF. Here the CDR3 DNA reads TGCGCCAGCAGCTTGGCCCAGTCGACAGACCCAGAATATGGCTACACCTTC.

This sequence joins TRBV4-2 and TRBJ1-3; a weak D match, TRBD1 (5 bases). CDR3 length: 17 residues. V lost 1 base to trimming and J lost 2 bases, with 15 bases between them. From germline, CDR1 is LGHNA and CDR2 YNFKEQ. The CDR3 DNA reads as TGTGCCAGCAGCCAAGCCGGGGGGGGGTTGACTGGAAACACCATATATTTT. Translating it yields CASSQAGGGLTGNTIYF.

A few counts support this clone. The chain employs TRBV14 and TRBJ1-1, with 7 bases lining up with TRBD1. Germline-derived CDR1 and CDR2 are SGHDN and FVKESK. The CDR3 consists of 12 residues. After removal of 6 bases from V and 7 bases from J, the junction contained 5 bases not matched to a gene. CDR3 DNA: TGTGCCAGCAGGCCAAACAGGGGTGAAGCTTTCTTT. Translating gives CASRPNRGEAFF. Full variable domain (remainder filled in from reference TRBV14 and TRBJ1-1): EAGVTQFPSHSVIEKGQTVTLRCDPISGHDNLYWYRRVMGKEIKFLLHFVKESKQDESGMPNNRFLAERTGGTYSTLKVQPAELEDSGVYFCASRPNRGEAFFGQGTRLTVV.